This TCR beta chain was captured in a study of T cells in tumors after PD-1 blockade. Study overall: No patient had prior checkpoint blockade, systemic immunosuppression, or radiotherapy within 4 weeks. Daily vismodegib 150 mg continued in a subset of anti-PD-1-treated patients. Whole-study results and caveats: Roughly 42% of tumor TCR clonotypes were also found in blood.

A note on this clone: Antigen unknown.

There are 15 residues in the CDR3. The V gene's germline CDR1 is MNHEY and CDR2 SVGAGI. After removal of 2 bases from V and 6 bases from J, the junction contained 2 bases not matched to a gene. Data came from immunoSEQ multiplex PCR; TCRdb stores just in-frame clones and leaves some out. The sample records tens of thousands of clones, approximately 70% being singletons. The specimen was PBMCs, collected after anti-PD-1 treatment. The sequence was collected from a human donor with basal cell carcinoma. This chain joins TRBV6-5 and TRBJ1-4; TRBD1 matches at 11 bases. CDR3 in DNA: TGTGCCAGCAGTTACCGGGACAGGGGGGATGAAAAACTGTTTTTT. The encoded protein is CASSYRDRGDEKLFF.